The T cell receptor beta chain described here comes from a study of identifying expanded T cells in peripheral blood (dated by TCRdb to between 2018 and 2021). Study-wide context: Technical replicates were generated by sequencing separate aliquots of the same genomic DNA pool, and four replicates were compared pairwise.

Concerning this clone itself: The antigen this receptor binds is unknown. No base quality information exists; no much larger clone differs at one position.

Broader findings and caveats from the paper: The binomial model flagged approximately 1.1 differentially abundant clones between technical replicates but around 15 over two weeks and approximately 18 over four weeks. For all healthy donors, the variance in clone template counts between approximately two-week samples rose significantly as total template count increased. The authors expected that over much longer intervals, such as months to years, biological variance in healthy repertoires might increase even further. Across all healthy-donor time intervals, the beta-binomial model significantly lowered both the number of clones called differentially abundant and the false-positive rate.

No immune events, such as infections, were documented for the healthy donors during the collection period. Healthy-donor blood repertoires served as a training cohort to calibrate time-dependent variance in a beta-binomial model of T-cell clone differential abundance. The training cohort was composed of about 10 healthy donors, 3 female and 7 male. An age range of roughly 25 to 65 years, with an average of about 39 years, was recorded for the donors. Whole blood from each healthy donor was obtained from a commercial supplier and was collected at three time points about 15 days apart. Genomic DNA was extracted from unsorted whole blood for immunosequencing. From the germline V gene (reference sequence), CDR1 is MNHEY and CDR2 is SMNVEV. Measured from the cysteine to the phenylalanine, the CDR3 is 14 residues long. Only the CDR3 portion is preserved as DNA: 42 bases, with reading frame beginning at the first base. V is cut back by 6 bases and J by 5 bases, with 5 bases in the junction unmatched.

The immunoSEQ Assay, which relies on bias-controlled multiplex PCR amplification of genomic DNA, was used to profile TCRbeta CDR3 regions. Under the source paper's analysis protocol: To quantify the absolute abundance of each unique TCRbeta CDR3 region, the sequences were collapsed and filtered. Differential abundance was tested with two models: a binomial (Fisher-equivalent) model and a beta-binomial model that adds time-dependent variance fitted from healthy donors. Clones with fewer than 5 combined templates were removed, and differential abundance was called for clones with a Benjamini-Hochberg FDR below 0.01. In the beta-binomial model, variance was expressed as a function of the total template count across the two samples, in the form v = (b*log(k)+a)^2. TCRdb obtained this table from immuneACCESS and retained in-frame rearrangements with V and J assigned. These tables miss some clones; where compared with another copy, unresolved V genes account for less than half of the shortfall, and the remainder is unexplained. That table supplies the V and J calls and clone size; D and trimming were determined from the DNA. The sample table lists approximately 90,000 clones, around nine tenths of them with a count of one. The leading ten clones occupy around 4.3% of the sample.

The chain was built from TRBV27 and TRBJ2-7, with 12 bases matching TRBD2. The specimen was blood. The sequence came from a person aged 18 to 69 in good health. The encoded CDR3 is CASSRLAGANEQYF. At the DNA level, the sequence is TGTGCCAGCAGCCGACTAGCGGGAGCTAACGAGCAGTACTTC.